The T cell receptor (beta chain) described here comes from a study of naive and memory T cell subsets. This clonotype has just a few counts. Its antigen is still unknown. Two oligonucleotides, mixed equimolar, formed the beta constant-region primer covering TRBC1 and TRBC2. Four rounds of PCR amplified the ligated cDNA using nested alpha and beta constant-region primers plus SP2. TCRdb re-called the UMI-ligation and nested PCR reads through MiXCR, storing one row per CDR3 protein. The table has just over 80,000 distinct CDR3 sequences, 9% seen once; the top ten hold roughly 1.2%. Cells stained for CD3, CD4, CD8, CD45RA, CD27 and viability were sorted into four CD45RA/CD27 subsets. CDR3 length equals 12 residues. The germline gives CDR1 DFQATT, CDR2 SNEGSKA (reference sequence). Study conclusions and caveats: Naive and memory subsets had different power law exponents for TCR abundance.

The clonotype was recovered from a human donor in good health. The sample consisted of naive CD8+ T cells from blood. The chain is built from TRBV20-1 and TRBJ2-5; D unclear. CDR3 residues: CSAQNAQETQYF. In DNA, the CDR3 is TGCAGCGCACAAAACGCCCAAGAGACCCAGTACTTC.